This TCR beta chain was sequenced during a study of memory CD4+ T cells and cytomegalovirus serostatus. Authors' data handling: Out-of-frame sequences were removed, leaving 2 million or so distinct TCRbeta sequences. Generated by immunoSEQ multiplex PCR, the TCRdb table keeps only in-frame clones and is missing some. V and J calls and clone size follow that table, whereas D and trimming were derived from the DNA. The repertoire has around 50,000 clones, approximately 78% of them found once; the top ten carry 0.8% to 1.2%. Single viable CD3+CD4+CD8-CD45RO+ cells were sorted as the memory CD4+ T cells. Positive selection with CD4 microbeads enriched total CD4+ T cells. As regards this clone: The antigen remains undetermined.

General study results and limits: Suggested: most of the CMV-linked TCR signature lies in CD4+ memory cells. Each of 65 to 75 CMV-associated TCRbeta sequences occurred in one to five individuals.

V was cut by 4 bases and J by 1 base, with 10 bases left in between. The CDR3 contains 14 residues. Germline loops: CDR1 SGHAT, CDR2 FQNNGV. The rearrangement links TRBV11-2 to TRBJ1-2; D remains ambiguous. This clonotype originated in an adult in good health and CMV-seronegative. Sequencing was carried out using memory CD4+ T cells from blood. In DNA, the CDR3 is TGTGCCAGCAGCTCGTGGACGGATAACTATGGCTACACCTTC. Amino acid sequence: CASSSWTDNYGYTF.